This is a list of T cell receptor beta chains from one sample in a study of regulatory T cells in long-lasting Graves disease. MiXCR, applied by TCRdb to the multiplex PCR reads, yields one record per CDR3 protein. The sample has roughly 490,000 distinct CDR3 sequences, roughly 22% seen once; the top ten hold 10% to 15%. This specimen was peripheral blood mononuclear cells (PBMCs), taken when the disease was refractory, from a patient treated with antithyroid drugs. These receptors were taken from a female donor with Graves disease. Both conserved end residues are part of each CDR3. A D gene is named only where the DNA matches it firmly. Size is omitted from some rows. Given values are once, few, many or a class for expanded clones.

d_call clone_size j_call v_call cdr3_nt cdr3_aa
NA NA TRBJ2-3 TRBV5-1 TGCGCCAGCCGCCCAGTGACTAGCACAGATACGCAGTATTTT CASRPVTSTDTQYF
NA NA TRBJ1-1 TRBV19 TGTGCCAGTAGTAGGGACGGATCCTACACTGAAGCTTTCTTT CASSRDGSYTEAFF
NA few TRBJ1-1 TRBV5-1 TGCGCCAGCAGCGGCCGACAGGTGCCGGACACTGAAGCTTTCTTT CASSGRQVPDTEAFF
NA many TRBJ2-2 TRBV12-5 TGTGCTAGTGGTTTCGGGCGGCGGGCGGGTGAGAACACCGGGGAGCTGTTTTTT CASGFGRRAGENTGELFF
NA many TRBJ1-2 TRBV7-2 TGTGCCAGCAGCCCCCGTTTTGTGGCTAGGGACTATGGCTACACCTTC CASSPRFVARDYGYTF
TRBD1 many TRBJ1-1 TRBV5-6 TGTGCCAGCCAGGCAGGGGGATATACTGAAGCTTTCTTT CASQAGGYTEAFF
NA NA TRBJ1-2 TRBV30 TGTGCCTGGAGACTACAGGCAATTAACTATGGCTACACCTTC CAWRLQAINYGYTF
NA NA TRBJ2-5 TRBV28 TGTGCCAGCTGGGGCCGAGGGGTTAGGGAGACCCAGTACTTC CASWGRGVRETQYF
TRBD2 few TRBJ2-1 TRBV6-5 TGTGCCAGCAGTTACGGGACTAGCGGGGTTAATGAGCAGTTCTTC CASSYGTSGVNEQFF
NA many TRBJ1-2 TRBV2 TGTGCCAGCAGTGTTAGCGGGGGCGACTATGGCTACACCTTC CASSVSGGDYGYTF
NA NA TRBJ2-7 TRBV5-1 TGCGCCAGCAGCTTGAGCTACAGGTCCTACGAGCAGTACTTC CASSLSYRSYEQYF
NA few TRBJ2-7 TRBV7-2 TGTGCCAGCAGGTTTCCACCGGCTGGGGAGCAGTACTTC CASRFPPAGEQYF
NA NA TRBJ2-1 TRBV20-1 TGCAGTGCTTTGGATATAATGGGCAATGAGCAGTTCTTC CSALDIMGNEQFF
NA many TRBJ2-4 TRBV2 TGTGCCAGCAGGATCCGGTACATTCTAGCCAAAAACATTCAGTACTTC CASRIRYILAKNIQYF
TRBD1 NA TRBJ1-2 TRBV9 TGTGCCAGCAGCACCCGTCCGGGACAGGGGGCCGGGGGCTACACCTTC CASSTRPGQGAGGYTF
TRBD2 few TRBJ2-7 TRBV2 TGTGCCAGCAAGGGGAGGGCTAGCTCCTACGAGCAGTACTTC CASKGRASSYEQYF
TRBD1 NA TRBJ2-7 TRBV19 TGTGCCAGTAGACCTTCAGGGGGCTACGAGCAGTACTTC CASRPSGGYEQYF
NA NA TRBJ1-2 TRBV3-1 TGTGCCAGCAGCCAAGAATGGATAGGGCTCTATGGCTACACCTTC CASSQEWIGLYGYTF
TRBD1 many TRBJ1-6 TRBV7-9 TGTGCCAGCAGCCCACCCGGGACAGATCATTCACCCCTCCACTTT CASSPPGTDHSPLHF
TRBD1 many TRBJ2-7 TRBV28 TGTGCCAGCAGTTCCGCCGGGACAGGGGACGAGCAGTACTTC CASSSAGTGDEQYF
TRBD1 NA TRBJ1-5 TRBV28 TGTGCCAGCAGTCTGACAGGGAGGCATCAGCCCCAGCATTTT CASSLTGRHQPQHF
TRBD1 many TRBJ2-7 TRBV10-3 TGTGCCATTGGTGAGGGGGCACCCTACGAGCAGTACTTC CAIGEGAPYEQYF
NA NA TRBJ2-2 TRBV7-6 TGTGCCAGCAGCTCCCGGGGGTCCGGGGAGCTGTTTTTT CASSSRGSGELFF
NA many TRBJ1-1 TRBV2 TGTGCCAGCAGATGGGACACCCCCTTGGGGAGGAACACTGAAGCTTTCTTT CASRWDTPLGRNTEAFF
NA NA TRBJ2-5 TRBV25-1 TGTGCCAGCAGTGAAAACTTGGACAACCCTTCCCAAGAGACCCAGTACTTC CASSENLDNPSQETQYF
NA NA TRBJ2-7 TRBV20-1 TGCAGTGCTGGGGACTCTTCCCCCTACGAGCAGTACTTC CSAGDSSPYEQYF
NA NA TRBJ2-7 TRBV5-4 TGTGCCAGCAGCCCCAATAAAATCCCATCCGACGTCATCTACGAGCAGTACTTC CASSPNKIPSDVIYEQYF
NA many TRBJ1-1 TRBV28 TGTGCCAGCAGATCCGGTGGGGACTACACTGAAGCTTTCTTT CASRSGGDYTEAFF
TRBD1 few TRBJ2-7 TRBV30 TGTGCCTGGACCCGAGGACAGGGGGCGGGCAACGAGCAGTACTTC CAWTRGQGAGNEQYF
TRBD2 NA TRBJ2-7 TRBV3-1 TGTGCCAGCAGCCAAGGTCCGGGAGGAGGCTACGAGCAGTACTTC CASSQGPGGGYEQYF
NA few TRBJ2-5 TRBV7-8 TGTGCCAGCAGAGGCGCCGCGGCCCAAGAGACCCAGTACTTC CASRGAAAQETQYF
NA NA TRBJ2-7 TRBV4-1 TGCGCCAGCAGCCAAGATTGGGGGGGGCGTCCCGAGCAGTACTTC CASSQDWGGRPEQYF
NA few TRBJ1-4 TRBV4-3 TGCGCCAGCAGCCAAGGGGGGGGGGTAGGTGAAAAACTGTTTTTT CASSQGGGVGEKLFF
NA many TRBJ2-7 TRBV12-3/TRBV12-4 TGTGCCAGCAGTGCCGGGACACTCACCCCAACCTACGAGCAGTACTTC CASSAGTLTPTYEQYF
TRBD2 few TRBJ2-5 TRBV20-1 TGCAGTGCGGACATGTCTAGCGGGAGCCGAGAGACCCAGTACTTC CSADMSSGSRETQYF
NA many TRBJ1-1 TRBV24-1 TGTGCCACCCGGCGAGGAGATTCGAACACTGAAGCTTTCTTT CATRRGDSNTEAFF
NA NA TRBJ1-1 TRBV9 TGTGCCAGCAGCGTCCGGACAGATGGTGAAGCTTTCTTT CASSVRTDGEAFF
NA few TRBJ1-1 TRBV4-3 TGCGCCAGCAGCCAAGATATCACTGAAGCTTTCTTT CASSQDITEAFF
NA once TRBJ1-2 TRBV19 TGTGCCAGTAGTTGGACAGAGGGGTATGGCTACACCTTC CASSWTEGYGYTF
TRBD1 many TRBJ1-5 TRBV29-1 TGCAGCGTCGCGATCACCGGGACAGGTGATCAGCCCCAGCATTTT CSVAITGTGDQPQHF
NA NA TRBJ2-7 TRBV9 TGTGCCAGCAGCGTAGCTGGGGGTGGCGAGCAGTACTTC CASSVAGGGEQYF
TRBD2 NA TRBJ2-7 TRBV6-9 TGTGCCAGCAGTTATGGGGGGGGGGGGAACGAGCAGTACTTC CASSYGGGGNEQYF
NA many TRBJ2-4 TRBV9 TGTGCCAGCAGCGCCGGTGATTGGGACATTCAGTACTTC CASSAGDWDIQYF
NA many TRBJ2-5 TRBV29-1 TGCAGCGTAGAGCGGATAGGGATGGGTCAAGAGACCCAGTACTTC CSVERIGMGQETQYF
NA NA TRBJ1-1 TRBV6-9 TGTGCCAGCAGTTACTCAGAACTGAACACTGAAGCTTTCTTT CASSYSELNTEAFF
NA NA TRBJ2-5 TRBV19 TGTGCCAGTAGCGGGCACCAAGAGACCCAGTACTTC CASSGHQETQYF
TRBD1 few TRBJ2-7 TRBV28 TGTGCCAGCAGTCCACACTCAGGGGGCAGGGGCGAGCAGTACTTC CASSPHSGGRGEQYF
TRBD1 few TRBJ1-3 TRBV20-1 TGCAGTGCTAGTATGGGAGGGGGCCTAGGCGGAAACACCATATATTTT CSASMGGGLGGNTIYF